A single sample is the source of the 8 T cell receptor beta chains below, sequenced in a study of T cells in Graves' hyperthyroidism and ophthalmopathy. Amplification yielded TCR beta CDR3 regions, with RNA transcripts as the source. The HTBI primer set served for first-round RT-PCR of the TCR CDR3. TCRdb itself ran the multiplex PCR reads through MiXCR, one entry per CDR3 protein. The data contain about 96,000 distinct CDR3 sequences, over 50% of them singletons. What was sequenced was blood. All receptors come from a woman aged 40 to 49 with Graves' hyperthyroidism.

The J gene is TRBJ2-5, the V gene TRBV4-3; D assignment may be TRBD1 or TRBD2 (5 bases each). This CDR3 is 12 amino acids long. The germline CDR1 and CDR2 sequences are LGHNA and YSLEER. The V end lost 4 bases, the J end lost 5 bases, and 8 bases lay between the germline ends. CDR3 protein: CASSPGSETQYF. In DNA form, the CDR3 reads TGCGCCAGCAGCCCAGGGAGTGAGACCCAGTACTTC.

At least ten counts were recorded for this clonotype. This chain joins TRBV20-1 and TRBJ2-7; 9 nucleotides line up with TRBD1. V dropped 1 base and J dropped 3; count of bases not matched to a gene: 1. Germline V gives CDR1 DFQATT, CDR2 SNEGSKA (reference sequence). The CDR3 loop spans 13 amino acids. The CDR3 region has the DNA TGCAGTGCTAGAGGGGACAGGGACTACGAGCAGTACTTC. Translated: CSARGDRDYEQYF.

This clonotype appeared many times. The V and J genes are TRBV5-1 and TRBJ1-1, with no clear D. Trimming pared 2 bases from V and 4 bases from J, leaving 9 bases between. Germline CDR1 reads SGHRS; CDR2 reads YFSETQ. The CDR3 spans 13 residues. This chain's CDR3 is CASSLHGVTEAFF. CDR3 bases: TGCGCCAGCAGCTTACATGGGGTCACTGAAGCTTTCTTT.

Regarding this clonotype: Lacking the conserved final phenylalanine or tryptophan, this CDR3 likely reflects a read error. The limits of the CDR3 on the DNA are not certain, so only TCRdb's listed CDR3 is given. The CDR3 reads CSAKTEYY. V and J are TRBV20-1 and TRBJ1-6. From its first to its last residue, the CDR3 has 8 amino acids. Germline CDR1 and CDR2: DFQATT and SNEGSKA (reference sequence).

This chain links TRBV12-3 or TRBV12-4 with TRBJ1-5; D uncertain. V was pared by 7 bases and J by 7 bases, with 17 bases between. The CDR3 has 14 residues. The CDR3 sequence: CASKRTSYEQPQHF. Written as DNA, the CDR3 is TGTGCCAGCAAGCGGACCTCCTACGAGCAGCCCCAGCATTTT.

In its sample, this clonotype ranks as medium-sized. The J gene is TRBJ1-2, the V gene TRBV19; D unclear. CDR3 length equals 13 residues. Trimming stripped 7 bases from V and 4 bases from J, with 13 bases between. Germline CDR1 and CDR2: LNHDA and SQIVND (reference sequence). The CDR3 region is CASTQDETYGYTF. In DNA, the CDR3 is TGTGCCAGTACCCAAGACGAAACCTATGGCTACACCTTC. Supplemented by reference TRBV19 and TRBJ1-2, the full variable domain reads DGGITQSPKYLFRKEGQNVTLSCEQNLNHDAMYWYRQDPGQGLRLIYYSQIVNDFQKGDIAEGYSVSREKKESFPLTVTSAQKNPTAFYLCASTQDETYGYTFGSGTRLTVV.

A word on this clonotype: One end of the junction fails to match germline, which may point to a read error. This rearrangement joins TRBV10-3 to TRBJ2-6, with D perhaps being TRBD1 or TRBD2 (5 bases each). The germline V gene encodes CDR1 ENHRY and CDR2 SYGVKD. This CDR3 is 15 amino acids long. The CDR3 DNA follows: TGTGCCACCTCTTTGAGGGGCTCTGGGGCTAACGTCCTGACTTTC. Amino acid sequence: CATSLRGSGANVLTF.

This clonotype was observed at least ten times. The genes are TRBV29-1 and TRBJ2-3; tentatively, D is TRBD1 (6 bases). V was trimmed by 8 bases and J by 1 base, leaving 10 bases between them. The CDR3 spans 12 residues. Germline-derived CDR1 and CDR2 are SQVTM and ANQGSEA. The CDR3 coding sequence is TGCAGCACCGGACAGCGCACAGATACGCAGTATTTT. Encoded protein: CSTGQRTDTQYF.